The 18 T cell receptor beta chains below were found in one sample sequenced in a study of cytomegalovirus exposure and HLA in healthy donors. Primers: 60 Vbeta forward and 13 Jbeta reverse. The protocol was immunoSEQ multiplex PCR, while the TCRdb copy is restricted to in-frame clones and leaves out a portion. The sample consists of around 100,000 clones, 65% to 90% of them appearing once. The sequencing sample was made of PBMCs. The receptors stem from a woman aged 18-30 years in good health and CMV-seronegative.

The chain recombines TRBV28 with TRBJ2-7; 9 bases are shared with TRBD1. CDR3 length: 12 amino acids. Germline trimming cut 0 bases from V and 11 bases from J; bases unmatched to any gene: 2. In germline, CDR1 is MDHEN, CDR2 SYDVKM. CDR3 sequence reads: CASSLWDRGKYF. DNA of the CDR3: TGTGCCAGCAGTTTATGGGACAGGGGCAAGTACTTC. The full variable domain, its missing parts supplied by reference TRBV28 and TRBJ2-7, is DVKVTQSSRYLVKRTGEKVFLECVQDMDHENMFWYRQDPGLGLRLIYFSYDVKMKEKGDIPEGYSVSREKKERFSLILESASTNQTSMYLCASSLWDRGKYFGPGTRLTVT.

The chain uses TRBV7-2 and TRBJ1-2, with 8 bases identical to TRBD1. V trimming: 3 bases; J trimming: 2 bases; junction bases outside the gene matches: 8. CDR3 size: 16 residues. The germline V gene encodes CDR1 SGHTA and CDR2 FQGNSA. As DNA, the CDR3 is TGTGCCAGCAGCTTGTCCCCCAGGGGGCGGAACTATGGCTACACCTTC. Residues: CASSLSPRGRNYGYTF.

Here the CDR3 reads CASSPTRTITGELFF. In DNA form, the CDR3 reads TGTGCCAGTAGTCCGACACGGACAATCACCGGGGAGCTGTTTTTT. The chain is built from TRBV19 and TRBJ2-2; D is possibly TRBD1 (5 bases). This CDR3 is built from 15 residues. CDR1 and CDR2 from the germline V gene are LNHDA and SQIVND (reference sequence). Trimming stripped 5 bases from V and 4 bases from J, with 14 bases between. The full variable domain, with the rest looked up from reference TRBV19 and TRBJ2-2, is DGGITQSPKYLFRKEGQNVTLSCEQNLNHDAMYWYRQDPGQGLRLIYYSQIVNDFQKGDIAEGYSVSREKKESFPLTVTSAQKNPTAFYLCASSPTRTITGELFFGEGSRLTVL.

The chain links TRBV28 to TRBJ2-2; D is possibly TRBD1 (5 bases). CDR3 size: 15 residues. Trimming left V 1 base short and J 1 base short, with 7 bases between. Germline V gene lookup returns CDR1 MDHEN and CDR2 SYDVKM. The CDR3 region is CASSLLTENTGELFF. The CDR3 nucleotides are TGTGCCAGCAGTTTATTGACAGAGAACACCGGGGAGCTGTTTTTT.

The gene calls are TRBV28 and TRBJ2-7; 10 bases match TRBD2. The CDR3 length is 14 residues. Germline V gene lookup returns CDR1 MDHEN and CDR2 SYDVKM. Trimming took 7 bases from V and 0 from J; bases not matched to a gene: 3. The CDR3 region is CASKERGGSYEQYF. The CDR3 bases are TGTGCCAGCAAGGAGCGGGGGGGCTCCTACGAGCAGTACTTC. The variable domain in full, completed from reference TRBV28 and TRBJ2-7, reads DVKVTQSSRYLVKRTGEKVFLECVQDMDHENMFWYRQDPGLGLRLIYFSYDVKMKEKGDIPEGYSVSREKKERFSLILESASTNQTSMYLCASKERGGSYEQYFGPGTRLTVT.

This CDR3 is CASSIGTGESEKLFF. The CDR3 DNA is TGTGCCAGTAGTATTGGGACAGGGGAATCCGAAAAACTGTTTTTT. The J gene is TRBJ1-4, the V gene TRBV19; 10 bases agree with TRBD1. The germline CDR1 and CDR2 sequences are LNHDA and SQIVND (reference sequence). CDR3 length: 15 residues. The V gene end was trimmed by 3 bases and the J gene end by 8 bases; junction bases not matched to a gene: 6. Based on the CDR3 plus reference TRBV19 and TRBJ1-4, the full variable domain is DGGITQSPKYLFRKEGQNVTLSCEQNLNHDAMYWYRQDPGQGLRLIYYSQIVNDFQKGDIAEGYSVSREKKESFPLTVTSAQKNPTAFYLCASSIGTGESEKLFFGSGTQLSVL.

In this sample, this clone turned up once. This sequence joins TRBV19 and TRBJ2-7, with unresolved D. V shed 6 bases and J shed 6 bases, with 12 bases lying between them. Germline CDR1 reads LNHDA; CDR2 reads SQIVND (reference sequence). The CDR3 loop spans 12 amino acids. As DNA, the CDR3 is TGTGCCAGTAGCTCATCTGGGCTCGAGCAGTACTTC. It translates to CASSSSGLEQYF. The variable domain in full, with the rest retrieved from reference TRBV19 and TRBJ2-7, is DGGITQSPKYLFRKEGQNVTLSCEQNLNHDAMYWYRQDPGQGLRLIYYSQIVNDFQKGDIAEGYSVSREKKESFPLTVTSAQKNPTAFYLCASSSSGLEQYFGPGTRLTVT.

The CDR3 region has the DNA TGTGCCAGCAGCACGGGACTAGCCCTCGAGCAGTACTTC. Amino acids: CASSTGLALEQYF. The chain uses TRBV7-2 and TRBJ2-7; 9 bases are a match to TRBD2. J was trimmed by 6 bases and V by 5 bases; bases with no gene match: 5. Germline V CDR1 and CDR2: SGHTA, FQGNSA. This CDR3 contains 13 residues.

A single count supports this clone. The V gene is TRBV28, the J gene TRBJ2-7; 7 bases agree with TRBD1. V trimming: 3 bases; J trimming: 10 bases; junction bases outside the gene matches: 3. Germline V lookup: CDR1 MDHEN, CDR2 SYDVKM. This CDR3 is built from 11 residues. The DNA for the CDR3 is TGTGCCAGCAGTTTGGGACAGCTACAGTACTTC. This translates into CASSLGQLQYF.

V is TRBV6-1 and J is TRBJ2-7; 7 bases fit TRBD1. The V gene's germline CDR1 is MNHNS and CDR2 SASEGT. The CDR3 is 15 amino acids. With 0 bases clipped from V and 2 bases from J, the junction kept 4 bases outside the gene matches. The CDR3 bases are TGTGCCAGCAGTGAAGCTACAGGGGTTCCCTACGAGCAGTACTTC. Translation gives CASSEATGVPYEQYF.

The chain combines TRBV29-1 with TRBJ2-1, with a tentative D call TRBD1 (7 bases). Germline loops: CDR1 SQVTM, CDR2 ANQGSEA. V was pared by 4 bases and J by 6 bases, with 19 bases between. This CDR3 is 15 amino acids long. CDR3 residues: CSVGRRGQRFNEQFF. Written as DNA, the CDR3 is TGCAGCGTTGGAAGGAGGGGACAGCGTTTCAATGAGCAGTTCTTC.

This rearrangement joins TRBV18 to TRBJ1-3; 7 nucleotides match TRBD1. The germline V gene has CDR1 KGHSH and CDR2 LQKENI. The V segment lost 0 bases and the J segment 3 bases; nucleotides outside the gene matches: 2. There are 15 residues in the CDR3. The CDR3 protein is CASSPPRQGGNTIYF. CDR3 bases: TGTGCCAGCTCACCACCGAGACAGGGTGGAAACACCATATATTTT.

J is TRBJ1-5 and V is TRBV5-8; 9 nucleotides agree with TRBD1. V gave up 2 bases and J gave up 7 bases; unmatched junction bases: 7. Germline-derived CDR1 and CDR2 are SGHTS and YDEGEE. This CDR3 comprises 15 residues. CDR3 residues: CASSFGDREGQPQHF. The CDR3 DNA reads as TGTGCCAGCAGCTTTGGGGACAGGGAAGGCCAGCCCCAGCATTTT.

This chain links TRBV28 with TRBJ2-6; tentatively, D is TRBD1 (6 bases). In germline, CDR1 is MDHEN, CDR2 SYDVKM. This CDR3 comprises 19 residues. Trimming took 5 bases from V and 0 from J, leaving 20 bases between them. The CDR3 DNA follows: TGTGCCAGCAGTACACCCGTTTCGGGACACCGCTCTGGGGCCAACGTCCTGACTTTC. This codes for CASSTPVSGHRSGANVLTF.

The CDR3 DNA reads TGTGCCAGCAGTCAGGGACAGGGTGATCAGCCCCAGCATTTT. Its translation is CASSQGQGDQPQHF. The chain has TRBV28 and TRBJ1-5; 9 bases agree with TRBD1. Germline V gene sequence: CDR1 MDHEN, CDR2 SYDVKM. V shed 5 bases and J 5 bases; nucleotides not matched to a gene: 4. The CDR3 spans 14 residues.

The rearrangement links TRBV30 to TRBJ2-5, with TRBD1 matching 7 bases. The germline CDR1 and CDR2 sequences are GTSNPN and SVGIG (reference sequence). V shed 0 bases, J shed 2 bases, and the junction held 6 bases outside the gene matches. This CDR3 spans 15 amino acids. The CDR3 DNA sequence: TGTGCCTGGAGTGTACGTTACAGGGGTCAAGAGACCCAGTACTTC. Translating it yields CAWSVRYRGQETQYF.

The chain recombines TRBV14 with TRBJ2-5; 8 bases are shared with TRBD2. The germline gives CDR1 SGHDN, CDR2 FVKESK. The CDR3 sequence is 15 residues long. V trimming: 4 bases; J trimming: 1 base; junction bases outside the gene matches: 5. In DNA form, the CDR3 reads TGTGCCAGCAGCCGAAGCACTAGCGGCCAAGAGACCCAGTACTTC. Its translation is CASSRSTSGQETQYF.

This clone was found a few times. The gene calls are TRBV5-1 and TRBJ1-5; D is perhaps TRBD1 (5 bases). Germline V gene sequence: CDR1 SGHRS, CDR2 YFSETQ. Trimming stripped 2 bases from V and 3 bases from J, with 12 bases between. The CDR3 covers 15 residues. The CDR3 region is CASSLHGGYNQPQHF. CDR3 DNA: TGCGCCAGCAGCTTACACGGGGGATACAATCAGCCCCAGCATTTT.